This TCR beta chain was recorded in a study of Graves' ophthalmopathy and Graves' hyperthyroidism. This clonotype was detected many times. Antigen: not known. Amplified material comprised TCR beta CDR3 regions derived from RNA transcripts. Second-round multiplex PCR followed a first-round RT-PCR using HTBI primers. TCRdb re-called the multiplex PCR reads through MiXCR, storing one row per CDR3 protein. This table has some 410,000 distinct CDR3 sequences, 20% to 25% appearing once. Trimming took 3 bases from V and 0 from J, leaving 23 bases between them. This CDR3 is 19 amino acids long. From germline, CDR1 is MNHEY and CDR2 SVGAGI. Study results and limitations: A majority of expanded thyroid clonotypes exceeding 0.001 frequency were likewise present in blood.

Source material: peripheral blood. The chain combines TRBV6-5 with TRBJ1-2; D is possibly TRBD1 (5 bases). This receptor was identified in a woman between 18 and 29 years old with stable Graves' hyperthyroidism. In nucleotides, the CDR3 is TGTGCCAGCAGTTATGAATCAGTCGCCTTAGGCAGGGCTAACTATGGCTACACCTTC. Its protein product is CASSYESVALGRANYGYTF.